This passage covers 15 T cell receptor beta chains from one sample sequenced in a study of CD8 T cells in ankylosing spondylitis. Overall study results and limits: Within ankylosing spondylitis blood, a TCR beta motif made up of several highly homologous variants appeared to be characteristic.

Each CDR3 protein is one row after TCRdb ran MiXCR on the 5' RACE reads. The table shows around 130,000 distinct CDR3 sequences, with roughly a sixth occurring only once. Which antigens these TCRs recognize remains unknown. Sample: blood, either unsorted or a sorted T cell fraction (not recorded which). The receptors shown here come from a male donor with ankylosing spondylitis.

The rearrangement uses TRBV24-1 and TRBJ2-1; unclear D gene. This CDR3 is 13 amino acids long. CDR1 and CDR2 (germline): KGHDR, SFDVKD. V shed 1 base and J shed 6 bases, with 6 bases lying between them. The CDR3 DNA is TGTGCCACCAGTGATTTTTCCAGCAATGAGCAGTTCTTC. Amino acids: CATSDFSSNEQFF.

The V and J genes are TRBV5-1 and TRBJ2-7; maybe TRBD1 (6 bases). The CDR3 covers 14 residues. Between the trimmed V and J ends, which lost 3 bases and 3 bases, there was a span of 13 bases. Germline V gives CDR1 SGHRS, CDR2 YFSETQ. DNA of the CDR3: TGCGCCAGCAGCTCAGGTACAGGGTACTACGAGCAGTACTTC. The encoded protein is CASSSGTGYYEQYF.

This chain uses TRBV15 with TRBJ1-5, with D unclear. Germline V gene lookup returns CDR1 LNHNV and CDR2 YYDKDF (reference sequence). The CDR3 consists of 15 residues. Trimming took 0 bases from V and 0 from J, leaving 6 bases between them. The CDR3, as DNA: TGTGCCACCAGCAGAGAAAAGTTTAGCAATCAGCCCCAGCATTTT. It yields the protein CATSREKFSNQPQHF. Drawing the rest from reference TRBV15 and TRBJ1-5, the complete variable domain is DAMVIQNPRYQVTQFGKPVTLSCSQTLNHNVMYWYQQKSSQAPKLLFHYYDKDFNNEADTPDNFQSRRPNTSFCFLDIRSPGLGDTAMYLCATSREKFSNQPQHFGDGTRLSIL.

V is TRBV12-3 or TRBV12-4 and J is TRBJ2-7; 8 bases are shared with TRBD1. V lost 6 bases and J lost 2; bases outside the gene matches: 9. The CDR3 is made up of 15 amino acids. In DNA form, the CDR3 reads TGTGCCAGCAGAAAGACAGGGGAAGGGCCCTACGAGCAGTACTTC. As protein: CASRKTGEGPYEQYF.

This clonotype appeared a few times. The chain has TRBV29-1 and TRBJ2-1; D is possibly TRBD1 (5 bases). Trimming shortened V by 6 bases and J by 13 bases, and 19 bases separated the two germline ends. CDR3 length: 12 residues. CDR1 is SQVTM and CDR2 is ANQGSEA in the germline V gene. The CDR3 coding sequence is TGCAGCGTCGGGCCCAGGGTCCCGCGACAGTTCTTC. As protein: CSVGPRVPRQFF.

This clonotype was detected a few times. DNA of the CDR3: TGTGCCAGCAGCTTGGAAGGGGTGCGATATGGCTACACCTTC. As protein: CASSLEGVRYGYTF. The V call is TRBV5-6, the J call TRBJ1-2; D is possibly TRBD1 (5 bases). Looked up from germline, CDR1 is SGHDT and CDR2 is YYEEEE. CDR3 length: 14 residues. V was shortened by 0 bases and J by 5 bases, with 11 bases between the two germline ends.

This sequence joins TRBV9 and TRBJ2-2; the D is unclear. Trimming removed 3 bases from V and 8 bases from J, with 17 bases in between. There are 15 residues in the CDR3. Per the germline V gene, CDR1 is SGDLS and CDR2 is YYNGEE. Here the CDR3 DNA reads TGTGCCAGCAGCGGTCTAGAGAGCTTAAGAGGGGAGCTGTTTTTT. It codes for CASSGLESLRGELFF.

The rearrangement links TRBV29-1 to TRBJ1-1, with 7 bases fitting TRBD1. This CDR3 has 12 amino acids. Germline CDR1 and CDR2: SQVTM and ANQGSEA. J gave up 4 bases and V 7 bases, and 6 bases lay outside the gene matches. The CDR3 bases are TGCAGCGCCCAGCAGGGGGTCACTGAAGCTTTCTTT. Protein product: CSAQQGVTEAFF.

This clonotype turned up a few times. One end of the junction is discordant with germline, which a read error may explain. The chain links TRBV5-4 to TRBJ2-7; 14 bases fit TRBD2. The CDR3 is 13 amino acids. Germline lookup yields CDR1 SGHNT and CDR2 YYREEE (reference sequence). The CDR3 coding sequence is TGTGCCAGCAGTTTGGGGACTAGCGGGAGCCCGCGTTTC. Residues: CASSLGTSGSPRF.

This clonotype was detected a few times. The J gene is TRBJ2-7, the V gene TRBV6-1; 9 nucleotides agree with TRBD2. Germline loops: CDR1 MNHNS, CDR2 SASEGT. V was pared by 6 bases and J by 5 bases, with 11 bases of the junction left unmatched. The CDR3 runs 15 residues. DNA of the CDR3: TGTGCCAGCAGCGTTACGCTGCGGGAGGGTGACGAGCAGTACTTC. It codes for CASSVTLREGDEQYF.

This clonotype was seen many times. This chain uses TRBV5-1 with TRBJ2-2; no clear D. V was pared by 0 bases and J by 1 base, with 4 bases between. The CDR3 has 14 amino acids. Germline V CDR1 and CDR2: SGHRS, YFSETQ. CDR3 in amino acids: CASSLGRNTGELFF. The CDR3 region has the DNA TGCGCCAGCAGCTTGGGACGGAACACCGGGGAGCTGTTTTTT.

This clonotype was recorded many times. This chain joins TRBV5-1 and TRBJ2-7, with D possibly matching TRBD1 (6 bases). Germline-derived CDR1 and CDR2 are SGHRS and YFSETQ. The length of the CDR3 is 16 residues. The germline V and J ends were trimmed by 5 bases and 5 bases, with 23 bases remaining between them. CDR3 in amino acids: CASRPEQFRDTDEQYF. The CDR3 DNA is TGCGCCAGCAGACCCGAACAGTTCCGGGACACCGACGAGCAGTACTTC.

This clonotype turned up a few times. The chain is built from TRBV6-6 and TRBJ2-7; D not resolved. This CDR3 region has 13 residues. Germline V CDR1 and CDR2: MNHNY, SVGAGI (reference sequence). The V and J ends lost 6 bases and 2 bases respectively, with 11 bases between them. CDR3 residues: CASSPVVTYEQYF. DNA for the CDR3: TGTGCCAGCAGCCCGGTCGTTACCTACGAGCAGTACTTC.

This chain links TRBV5-6 with TRBJ1-5; D is ambiguous. This CDR3 spans 13 amino acids. Germline V gives CDR1 SGHDT, CDR2 YYEEEE. V lost 0 bases, J lost 6 bases, and 7 bases lay in between. The CDR3 here is CASSLGWGQPQHF. The DNA of the CDR3 is TGTGCCAGCAGCTTGGGGTGGGGTCAGCCCCAGCATTTT.

Remarks on this clonotype: At one boundary the junction diverges from the germline segment, which might be a read error. This chain links TRBV7-9 with TRBJ2-7, with 9 bases aligning to TRBD1. The CDR3 covers 11 residues. Germline V gene sequence: CDR1 SEHNR, CDR2 FQNEAQ (reference sequence). The CDR3 nucleotides are TGTGCCAGCAGCTTGGGGACAGGGAACAGCTTC. This codes for CASSLGTGNSF.